What follows describes a single TCR beta chain. Its antigen is not yet known. Base qualities are not provided; no much larger clone lies one nucleotide away. TCRbeta CDR3 regions were amplified from genomic DNA using the immunoSEQ Assay, a bias-controlled multiplex PCR. The original methods were these. Within the assay, amplification of reference gene primers was used to estimate how many nucleated cells each sample contained. To quantify the absolute abundance of each unique TCRbeta CDR3 rearrangement, sequence reads were collapsed and filtered. For each sample, productive Simpson clonality was calculated by taking the square root of Simpson's diversity index across productive rearrangements. TCRdb stores this immuneACCESS table with in-frame sequences only. Part of the clones is absent; in the studies checked, under half of the shortfall reflects unresolved V genes, and no reason is known for the rest. V and J calls and clone size are those listed in that table; D and trimming were worked out from the DNA. A total of 110,000 or so clones appear in this sample, 75% to 90% of them only once. The ten largest make up 7.7% of the sample.

This record belongs to a study of blood T cell repertoires in COVID-19 (dated by TCRdb to the early 2020s). With regard to the full study: The collaborator samples originated in the United States, Italy and Spain and spanned the acute and convalescent phases of COVID-19. The material from the prospective study consisted of cDNA or gDNA derived from T cells, B-cell-depleted T cells, or PBMCs. Deeply sampled blood TCRbeta repertoires from subjects exposed to, actively infected with, or recovered from COVID-19 were included in the dataset. The repertoires were released in a freely available public database meant as a resource for research on the immune response to SARS-CoV-2. The samples were drawn from two sources: the first 160 participants of the ongoing ImmuneRACE study, and 1,200 or so subjects contributed by 6 global collaborators. Sample metadata almost always included a de-identified subject ID, COVID-19 status, age in years and sex. Where available, HLA class I and class II types were obtained from metadata supplied by the sample provider rather than from assay-based typing.

The collaborating institutions used their own protocols to collect whole blood in K2EDTA tubes. For TCRbeta analysis, collaborator samples were shipped as frozen whole blood, as isolated PBMCs, or as DNA extracted from either sample type. Study-level results and caveats: The quantity of clinical and demographic metadata differed by source and by participant and was supplied without curation.

The CDR3 goes from the cysteine to the phenylalanine over 19 residues. The DNA shown is the 57-base CDR3, in frame from base 1. From a lookup of the germline V gene (reference sequence), CDR1 and CDR2 are SEHNR and FQNEAQ. Trimming takes 5 bases off V and 0 bases off J; junction bases not matched to a gene: 13. This clonotype originated in a human donor in a cohort sampled during active COVID-19. Material for sequencing was peripheral blood. The chain couples TRBV7-9 to TRBJ2-1, and 10 junction bases match TRBD2. Here is the DNA: TGTGCCAGCAGCCTGGGCAGCGGGGGGGACTTTAGCTCCTACAATGAGCAGTTCTTC. This yields the protein CASSLGSGGDFSSYNEQFF.